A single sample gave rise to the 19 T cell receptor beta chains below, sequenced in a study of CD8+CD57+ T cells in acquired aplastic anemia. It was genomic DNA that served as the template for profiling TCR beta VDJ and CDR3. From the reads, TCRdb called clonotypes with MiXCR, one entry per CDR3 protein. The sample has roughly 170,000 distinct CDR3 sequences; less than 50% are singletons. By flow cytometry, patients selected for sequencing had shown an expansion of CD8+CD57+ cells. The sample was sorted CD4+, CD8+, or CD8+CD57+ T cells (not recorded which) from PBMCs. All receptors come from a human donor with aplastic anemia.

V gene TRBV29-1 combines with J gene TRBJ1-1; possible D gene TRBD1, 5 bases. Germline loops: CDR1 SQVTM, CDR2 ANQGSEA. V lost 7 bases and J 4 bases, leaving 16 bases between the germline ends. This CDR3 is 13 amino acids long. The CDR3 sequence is CSGDGEGFTEAFF. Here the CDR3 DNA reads TGCAGCGGCGATGGGGAGGGGTTCACTGAAGCTTTCTTT.

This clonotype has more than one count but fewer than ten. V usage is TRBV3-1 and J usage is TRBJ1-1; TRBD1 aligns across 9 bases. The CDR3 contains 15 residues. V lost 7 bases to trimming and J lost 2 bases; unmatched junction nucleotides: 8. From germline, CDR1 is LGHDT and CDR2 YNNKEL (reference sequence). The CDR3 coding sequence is TGTGCCAGCACCCCAGGGGACAGGGATAACACTGAAGCTTTCTTT. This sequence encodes CASTPGDRDNTEAFF.

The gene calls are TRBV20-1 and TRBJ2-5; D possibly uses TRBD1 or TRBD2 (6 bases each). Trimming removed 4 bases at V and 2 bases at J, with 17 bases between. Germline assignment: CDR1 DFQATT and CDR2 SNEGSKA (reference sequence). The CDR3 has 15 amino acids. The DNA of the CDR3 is TGCAGTGCTACCCTGGGGGGCCGGCGGCAAGAGACCCAGTACTTC. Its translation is CSATLGGRRQETQYF.

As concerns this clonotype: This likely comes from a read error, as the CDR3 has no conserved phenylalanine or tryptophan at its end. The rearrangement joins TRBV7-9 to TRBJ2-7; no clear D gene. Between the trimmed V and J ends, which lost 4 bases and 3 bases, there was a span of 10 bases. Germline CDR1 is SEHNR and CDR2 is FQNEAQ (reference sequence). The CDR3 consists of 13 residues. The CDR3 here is CASSSRASYEQYL. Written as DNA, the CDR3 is TGTGCCAGCAGCTCCCGAGCTAGCTACGAGCAGTACCTC.

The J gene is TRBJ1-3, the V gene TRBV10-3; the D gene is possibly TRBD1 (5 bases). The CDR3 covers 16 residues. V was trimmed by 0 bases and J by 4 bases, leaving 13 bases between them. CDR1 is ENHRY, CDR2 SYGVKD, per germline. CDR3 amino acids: CAISESSGREGNTIYF. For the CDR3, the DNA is TGTGCCATCAGTGAGTCGTCGGGGCGGGAAGGAAACACCATATATTTT.

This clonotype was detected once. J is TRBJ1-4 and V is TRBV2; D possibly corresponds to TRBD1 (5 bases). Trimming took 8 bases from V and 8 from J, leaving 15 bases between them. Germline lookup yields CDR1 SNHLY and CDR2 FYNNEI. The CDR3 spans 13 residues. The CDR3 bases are TGTGCCAGCTTAAGGAGCAGGGACGAAAAACTGTTTTTT. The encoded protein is CASLRSRDEKLFF.

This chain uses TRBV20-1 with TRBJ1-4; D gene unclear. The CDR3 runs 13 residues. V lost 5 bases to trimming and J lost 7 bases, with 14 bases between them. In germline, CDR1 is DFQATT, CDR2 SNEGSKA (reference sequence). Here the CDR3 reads CSALSPGSEKLFF. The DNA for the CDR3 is TGCAGTGCTCTTAGCCCGGGGTCTGAAAAACTGTTTTTT.

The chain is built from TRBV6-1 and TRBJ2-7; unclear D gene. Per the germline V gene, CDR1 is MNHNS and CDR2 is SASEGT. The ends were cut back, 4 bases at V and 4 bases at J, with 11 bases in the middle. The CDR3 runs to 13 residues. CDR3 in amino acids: CASSGPNYYEQYV. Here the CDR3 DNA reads TGTGCCAGCAGTGGACCAAATTATTACGAGCAGTACGTC.

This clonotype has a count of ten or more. CDR3 bases: TGCAGCGTTGAATCCGACAGGATATATGGCTACACCTTC. Encoded protein: CSVESDRIYGYTF. The chain recombines TRBV29-1 with TRBJ1-2; D is possibly TRBD1 (6 bases). This CDR3 is built from 13 residues. Germline CDR1 and CDR2: SQVTM and ANQGSEA. The V gene lost 2 bases and the J gene lost 5 bases, with 12 bases spanning the gap.

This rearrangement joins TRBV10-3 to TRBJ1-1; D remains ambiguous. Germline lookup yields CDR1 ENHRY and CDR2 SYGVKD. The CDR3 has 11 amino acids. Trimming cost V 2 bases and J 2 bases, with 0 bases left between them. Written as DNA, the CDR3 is TGTGCCATCAGTGAGAACACTGAAGCTTTCTTT. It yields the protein CAISENTEAFF.

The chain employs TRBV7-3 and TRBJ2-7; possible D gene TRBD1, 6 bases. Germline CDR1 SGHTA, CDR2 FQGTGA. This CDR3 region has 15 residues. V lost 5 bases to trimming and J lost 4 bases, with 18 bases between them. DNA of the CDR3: TGTGCCAGCAGCACCACCTGGGGGCGCGGGTACGAGCAGTACTTC. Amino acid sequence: CASSTTWGRGYEQYF.

In DNA, the CDR3 is TGTGCCAGCAGCGTAGAGCAGGTCACAGATACGCAGTATTTT. Its protein product is CASSVEQVTDTQYF. The chain recombines TRBV25-1 with TRBJ2-3; D call uncertain. The CDR3 covers 14 residues. CDR1 MGHDK and CDR2 SYGVNS come from the germline V gene. Trimming took off 6 bases at V and 2 bases at J, with 12 bases between the two ends.

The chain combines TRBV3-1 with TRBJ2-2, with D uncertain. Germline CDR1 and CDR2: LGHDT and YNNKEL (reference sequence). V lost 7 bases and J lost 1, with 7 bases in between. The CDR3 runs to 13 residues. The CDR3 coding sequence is TGTGCCAGCACCGACAAGAACACCGGGGAGCTGTTTTTT. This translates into CASTDKNTGELFF.

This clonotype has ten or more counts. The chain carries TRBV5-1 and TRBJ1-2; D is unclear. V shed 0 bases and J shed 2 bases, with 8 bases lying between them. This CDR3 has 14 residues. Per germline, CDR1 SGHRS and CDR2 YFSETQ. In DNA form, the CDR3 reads TGCGCCAGCAGCTTGGCCGCAGGAAACTATGGCTACACCTTC. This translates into CASSLAAGNYGYTF. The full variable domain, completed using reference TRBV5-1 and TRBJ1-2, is KAGVTQTPRYLIKTRGQQVTLSCSPISGHRSVSWYQQTPGQGLQFLFEYFSETQRNKGNFPGRFSGRQFSNSRSEMNVSTLELGDSALYLCASSLAAGNYGYTFGSGTRLTVV.

In DNA, the CDR3 is TGTGCCAGCAGCTTGACTAGCGGGAGGAGGCATGAGCAGTTCTTC. Its translation is CASSLTSGRRHEQFF. The rearrangement uses TRBV11-1 and TRBJ2-1; TRBD2 agrees at 13 bases. The trim removed 3 bases at V and 8 bases at J, leaving 4 bases unmatched. The CDR3 length is 15 residues. CDR1 is SGHAT, CDR2 FQDESV, per germline (reference sequence).

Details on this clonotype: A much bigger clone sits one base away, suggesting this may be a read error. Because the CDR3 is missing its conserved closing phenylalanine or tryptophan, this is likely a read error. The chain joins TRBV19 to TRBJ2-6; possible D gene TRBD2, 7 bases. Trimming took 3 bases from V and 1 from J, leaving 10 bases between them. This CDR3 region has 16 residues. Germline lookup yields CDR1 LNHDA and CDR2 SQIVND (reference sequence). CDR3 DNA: TGTGCCAGTAGTATGGGGGGGACATCTGGGGCCAACGTCCTGACTCTC. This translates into CASSMGGTSGANVLTL.

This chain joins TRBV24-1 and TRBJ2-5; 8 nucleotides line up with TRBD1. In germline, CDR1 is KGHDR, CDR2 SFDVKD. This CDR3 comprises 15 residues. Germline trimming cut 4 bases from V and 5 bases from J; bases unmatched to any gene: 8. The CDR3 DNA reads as TGTGCCACCAGTGACGGACAGGGCAACTACGAGACCCAGTACTTC. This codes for CATSDGQGNYETQYF.

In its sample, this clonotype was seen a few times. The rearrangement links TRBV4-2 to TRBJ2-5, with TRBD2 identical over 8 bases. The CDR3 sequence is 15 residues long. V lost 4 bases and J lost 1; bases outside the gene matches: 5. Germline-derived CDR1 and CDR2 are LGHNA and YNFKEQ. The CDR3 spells CASSLGLAVQETQYF. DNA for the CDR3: TGTGCCAGCAGCCTAGGACTAGCCGTCCAAGAGACCCAGTACTTC.

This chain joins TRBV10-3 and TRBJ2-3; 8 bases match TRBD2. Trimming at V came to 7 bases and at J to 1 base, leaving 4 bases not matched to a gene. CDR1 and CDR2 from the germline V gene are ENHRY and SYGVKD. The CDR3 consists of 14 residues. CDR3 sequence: CAITYGGGTDTQYF. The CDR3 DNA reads TGTGCCATCACCTACGGGGGGGGCACAGATACGCAGTATTTT.